The 27 T cell receptor beta chains given below trace back to one sample, sequenced in a study of cytomegalovirus exposure and HLA in healthy donors. Primers for the PCR totalled 60 Vbeta and 13 Jbeta. Produced via immunoSEQ multiplex PCR; TCRdb's table is partial and in-frame only. The data show around 180,000 clones, 65% to 85% seen once. The sequenced sample was PBMCs. These receptors were obtained from a young man in good health and CMV-seronegative.

This clone has just a few counts. The V and J genes are TRBV6-1 and TRBJ2-1; 13 bases are a match to TRBD2. The CDR3 runs to 18 residues. V lost 2 bases to trimming and J lost 9 bases; unmatched junction nucleotides: 13. Germline V gives CDR1 MNHNS, CDR2 SASEGT. The CDR3 sequence: CASSELQVGTSGVIEQFF. CDR3 DNA: TGTGCCAGCAGTGAATTACAGGTCGGGACTAGCGGGGTTATTGAGCAGTTCTTC.

CDR3 residues: CASKEADRGFRGTQYF. The CDR3, as DNA: TGTGCCAGCAAAGAGGCCGACAGGGGGTTTCGAGGGACCCAGTACTTC. The chain couples TRBV19 to TRBJ2-5; 9 bases match TRBD1. V was pared by 9 bases and J by 7 bases, with 18 bases of the junction left unmatched. The germline V gene has CDR1 LNHDA and CDR2 SQIVND (reference sequence). The length of the CDR3 is 16 residues.

This chain connects TRBV15 to TRBJ2-7, with D tentatively TRBD2 (6 bases). The germline V gene encodes CDR1 LNHNV and CDR2 YYDKDF (reference sequence). The CDR3 is 15 residues long. Trimming removed 3 bases from V and 4 bases from J, with 16 bases in between. CDR3: CATSSPGLDMYEQYF. Written as DNA, the CDR3 is TGTGCCACCAGCAGCCCGGGACTGGACATGTACGAGCAGTACTTC.

V gene TRBV7-9 combines with J gene TRBJ2-7, with D unclear. V was cut by 8 bases and J by 3 bases, with 8 bases left in between. This CDR3 has 11 residues. From germline, CDR1 is SEHNR and CDR2 FQNEAQ (reference sequence). The CDR3: CASGYNYEQYF. The CDR3 bases are TGTGCCAGCGGCTACAACTACGAGCAGTACTTC.

The chain has TRBV4-1 and TRBJ1-2, with 9 bases lining up with TRBD1. The germline gives CDR1 MGHRA, CDR2 YSYEKL. This CDR3 region has 15 residues. The trim removed 2 bases at V and 0 bases at J, leaving 1 base unmatched. The CDR3 loop is CASSQRDRANYGYTF. The CDR3 coding sequence is TGCGCCAGCAGCCAACGGGACAGGGCTAACTATGGCTACACCTTC.

This sequence joins TRBV10-2 and TRBJ1-5; maybe TRBD1 (6 bases). V lost 2 bases to trimming and J lost 6 bases, with 8 bases between them. The CDR3 runs 13 residues. The V gene's germline CDR1 is WSHSY and CDR2 SAAADI. The CDR3 is CASSERGGQPQHF. CDR3 DNA: TGCGCCAGCAGTGAGCGAGGGGGTCAGCCCCAGCATTTT.

The J gene is TRBJ2-7, the V gene TRBV7-2, with TRBD2 matching 8 bases. In germline, CDR1 is SGHTA, CDR2 FQGNSA. Germline trimming cut 5 bases from V and 6 bases from J; bases unmatched to any gene: 12. CDR3 length equals 15 residues. This CDR3 reads CASSARGGSRGEQYF. The CDR3 coding sequence is TGTGCCAGCAGCGCCCGGGGGGGTAGTCGCGGCGAGCAGTACTTC.

The V call is TRBV28, the J call TRBJ2-7; no clear D. The CDR3 totals 11 residues. CDR1 is MDHEN and CDR2 is SYDVKM in the germline V gene. V was trimmed by 3 bases and J by 6 bases, leaving 6 bases between them. The DNA for the CDR3 is TGTGCCAGCAGTTTTGTCGGCGAGCAGTACTTC. It codes for CASSFVGEQYF.

Details on this clone: The junction shows a germline mismatch at one end, possibly a read error. The chain recombines TRBV4-1 with TRBJ2-5, with D maybe TRBD1 (5 bases). CDR3 size: 15 residues. Germline V CDR1 and CDR2: MGHRA, YSYEKL. Here the CDR3 reads CASSQDPRAEEAQYF. CDR3 coding DNA: TGCGCCAGCAGCCAAGATCCCAGGGCCGAAGAGGCCCAGTACTTC.

This clone occurred once. The chain has TRBV30 and TRBJ2-5; D gene uncertain. The germline CDR1 and CDR2 sequences are GTSNPN and SVGIG (reference sequence). Deletions cut 5 bases from V and 2 bases from J, with 15 bases between. The CDR3 has 14 amino acids. CDR3 nucleotide sequence: TGTGCCTGGGGTCCCCAGAGGATACAAGAGACCCAGTACTTC. It encodes CAWGPQRIQETQYF.

V gene TRBV12-5 combines with J gene TRBJ2-3; 7 bases are a match to TRBD1. V dropped 1 base and J dropped 4; count of bases not matched to a gene: 2. Germline V gene lookup returns CDR1 LGHNT and CDR2 FRNRAP. The CDR3 totals 14 residues. CDR3 residues: CASGLGQGPDTQYF. For the CDR3, the DNA is TGTGCTAGTGGTTTGGGACAGGGACCAGATACGCAGTATTTT.

The chain joins TRBV5-6 to TRBJ2-1; D is possibly TRBD1 (5 bases). V gave up 0 bases and J gave up 6 bases, with 7 bases separating them. The CDR3 is made up of 13 amino acids. CDR1 is SGHDT, CDR2 YYEEEE, per germline. CDR3 in amino acids: CASSLGRANEQFF. Here the CDR3 DNA reads TGTGCCAGCAGCTTGGGCAGGGCCAATGAGCAGTTCTTC.

This rearrangement joins TRBV19 to TRBJ2-1, with 7 bases aligning to TRBD1. CDR3 length: 11 residues. V dropped 4 bases and J dropped 9; count of bases not matched to a gene: 0. Germline V CDR1 and CDR2: LNHDA, SQIVND (reference sequence). CDR3 residues: CASSNRGEQFF. The CDR3 DNA is TGTGCCAGTAGTAACAGGGGTGAGCAGTTCTTC.

This clone was picked up a small number of times. The genes are TRBV7-2 and TRBJ2-1; 12 bases fit TRBD2. Germline CDR1 reads SGHTA; CDR2 reads FQGNSA. CDR3 length: 13 residues. V lost 5 bases, J lost 13 bases, and 6 bases stayed unmatched. CDR3 in amino acids: CASSPGLAGIQFF. The CDR3 nucleotides are TGTGCCAGCAGCCCAGGACTAGCGGGAATACAGTTCTTC.

In the case of this clone: This sample also contains other DNA sequences that code for the same CDR3. The chain carries TRBV18 and TRBJ1-1; the D is unclear. Trimming cost V 3 bases and J 0 bases, with 5 bases left between them. The CDR3 runs to 13 residues. Germline assignment: CDR1 KGHSH and CDR2 LQKENI. The chain's CDR3 is CASSPGLNTEAFF. CDR3 in DNA: TGTGCCAGCTCACCTGGCCTGAACACTGAAGCTTTCTTT. The whole variable domain, filled in from reference TRBV18 and TRBJ1-1, reads NAGVMQNPRHLVRRRGQEARLRCSPMKGHSHVYWYRQLPEEGLKFMVYLQKENIIDESGMPKERFSAEFPKEGPSILRIQQVVRGDSAAYFCASSPGLNTEAFFGQGTRLTVV.

The CDR3 coding sequence is TGCGCCAGCAGCTTGTGGGGGACACTACCTGGTGGACTGAACACTGAAGCTTTCTTT. It specifies CASSLWGTLPGGLNTEAFF. The rearrangement uses TRBV5-1 and TRBJ1-1, with a weak D call TRBD1 (6 bases). CDR1 SGHRS and CDR2 YFSETQ come from the germline V gene. V shed 1 base and J shed 0 bases, with 22 bases lying between them. The CDR3 runs to 19 residues. Variable domain in full (rest from reference TRBV5-1 and TRBJ1-1): KAGVTQTPRYLIKTRGQQVTLSCSPISGHRSVSWYQQTPGQGLQFLFEYFSETQRNKGNFPGRFSGRQFSNSRSEMNVSTLELGDSALYLCASSLWGTLPGGLNTEAFFGQGTRLTVV.

The chain is built from TRBV29-1 and TRBJ1-5, with TRBD1 identical over 8 bases. Germline CDR1 reads SQVTM; CDR2 reads ANQGSEA. Unmatched junction bases numbered 7, after V lost 4 bases and J lost 5 bases. This CDR3 spans 14 amino acids. The chain's CDR3 is CSVAPGTGDQPQHF. The CDR3 DNA reads TGCAGCGTTGCCCCCGGGACAGGAGATCAGCCCCAGCATTTT.

This chain connects TRBV28 to TRBJ2-1, with D possibly being TRBD1 (5 bases). The germline V and J ends were trimmed by 2 bases and 4 bases, with 12 bases remaining between them. The CDR3 is 15 residues long. CDR1 and CDR2 from the germline V gene are MDHEN and SYDVKM. The CDR3 reads CASSLGSGNYNEQFF. The CDR3 bases are TGTGCCAGCAGTTTAGGGTCAGGGAATTACAATGAGCAGTTCTTC.

The chain employs TRBV19 and TRBJ2-5, with 8 positions matching TRBD2. Trimming at V came to 5 bases and at J to 2 bases, leaving 16 bases not matched to a gene. Germline V gene sequence: CDR1 LNHDA, CDR2 SQIVND (reference sequence). The CDR3 length is 18 residues. This chain's CDR3 is CASSFREGRGLWQETQYF. CDR3 sequence (DNA): TGTGCCAGTAGTTTCCGGGAGGGCCGTGGGTTGTGGCAAGAGACCCAGTACTTC.

This clone was picked up a small number of times. CDR3 DNA: TGTGCCAGTAGCGACAGGGGGTTGGGCAGAGACACTGAAGCTTTCTTT. Encoded protein: CASSDRGLGRDTEAFF. This chain joins TRBV7-9 and TRBJ1-1; TRBD1 matches 9 bases. J lost 3 bases, V lost 9 bases, and 14 bases had no gene match. Germline CDR1 is SEHNR and CDR2 is FQNEAQ (reference sequence). The CDR3 has 16 residues.

V gene TRBV4-1 combines with J gene TRBJ1-5; D possibly corresponds to TRBD1 (6 bases). Trimming shortened V by 4 bases and J by 6 bases, and 16 bases separated the two germline ends. CDR3 size: 15 residues. The germline V gene encodes CDR1 MGHRA and CDR2 YSYEKL. In nucleotides, the CDR3 is TGCGCCAGCAGCCCACAGGGCGTATTGGTTCAGCCCCAGCATTTT. Amino acids: CASSPQGVLVQPQHF.

The chain employs TRBV15 and TRBJ2-3; possible D gene TRBD2, 6 bases. This CDR3 comprises 16 residues. The V end lost 3 bases, the J end lost 11 bases, and 24 bases lay between the germline ends. CDR1 and CDR2 from the germline V gene are LNHNV and YYDKDF (reference sequence). CDR3 amino acids: CATSRTRDSWIGWQYF. The CDR3 DNA follows: TGTGCCACCAGCAGGACCCGGGACTCCTGGATCGGTTGGCAGTATTTT. Full variable domain (missing parts from reference TRBV15 and TRBJ2-3): DAMVIQNPRYQVTQFGKPVTLSCSQTLNHNVMYWYQQKSSQAPKLLFHYYDKDFNNEADTPDNFQSRRPNTSFCFLDIRSPGLGDTAMYLCATSRTRDSWIGWQYFGPGTRLTVL.

The chain links TRBV28 to TRBJ1-2, with 8 bases lining up with TRBD1. Germline CDR1 and CDR2: MDHEN and SYDVKM. The CDR3 length is 14 residues. The ends lost 2 bases at V and 8 bases at J; junction bases unmatched: 7. Written as DNA, the CDR3 is TGTGCCAGCAGTTTACCCAGGGGGCCGGGGGGCTACACCTTC. This encodes CASSLPRGPGGYTF.

CDR3 sequence: CASSPQGGLRETQYF. DNA for the CDR3: TGTGCCAGCAGCCCTCAAGGGGGCCTAAGGGAGACCCAGTACTTC. The chain is built from TRBV7-3 and TRBJ2-5, with 7 bases lining up with TRBD1. CDR3 length equals 15 residues. V lost 5 bases and J lost 5; bases outside the gene matches: 11. CDR1 is SGHTA and CDR2 is FQGTGA in the germline V gene.

The CDR3 bases are TGTGCCAGCAGCTTGGGCCCTGACAGGGGGCAAAACATTCAGTACTTC. It codes for CASSLGPDRGQNIQYF. The J gene is TRBJ2-4, the V gene TRBV5-6, with 10 positions matching TRBD1. The junction had 5 bases not matched to a gene; V was cut back by 0 bases and J by 5 bases. This CDR3 is built from 16 residues. Germline V lookup: CDR1 SGHDT, CDR2 YYEEEE.

This clone was detected once. The V and J genes are TRBV11-1 and TRBJ2-1; D call uncertain. Germline V CDR1 and CDR2: SGHAT, FQDESV (reference sequence). The CDR3 is made up of 15 amino acids. The germline V and J ends were trimmed by 1 base and 3 bases, with 10 bases remaining between them. This chain's CDR3 is CASSLVGPSYNEQFF. The DNA for the CDR3 is TGTGCCAGCAGCTTAGTTGGCCCCAGCTACAATGAGCAGTTCTTC.

The chain employs TRBV19 and TRBJ2-1; D not certain. Trimming stripped 7 bases from V and 8 bases from J, with 21 bases between. Germline-derived CDR1 and CDR2 are LNHDA and SQIVND (reference sequence). The CDR3 extends over 15 amino acids. CDR3 DNA sequence: TGTGCCAGTACCTTGACGGGTGATGAGACCGATGAGCAGTTCTTC. Its translation: CASTLTGDETDEQFF.